Below are 9 T cell receptor beta chains sequenced from a single sample in a study of long-term antiretroviral therapy in people with HIV (dated by TCRdb to between 2021 and 2024). Sequencing of the TRB variable region was done with the immunoSEQ hsTCRB v3.0 assay at survey level resolution. The table was pulled from immuneACCESS by TCRdb, which kept in-frame rearrangements only. Such tables lose some clones; where checked, under half of the loss comes from unresolved V genes, and the rest has no known cause. The sample contains about 22,000 clones, 65% to 90% of them found a single time. The ten largest account for 15% to 20% of the sample. Sequences were derived from unsorted PBMCs, sampled 0.1 years before starting antiretroviral therapy. These receptors were collected from a man aged 18 to 30 with HIV.

V is TRBV14 and J is TRBJ2-5; the D is unclear. CDR3 size: 13 residues. Germline V gene data show CDR1 as SGHDN and CDR2 as FVKESK. V was clipped by 0 bases and J by 4 bases, with 6 bases between them. DNA for the CDR3: TGTGCCAGCAGCCAAGAGATTCGAGAGACCCAGTACTTC. Its translation is CASSQEIRETQYF.

This clone occurred once. The chain recombines TRBV5-1 with TRBJ2-6, with a possible D match to TRBD2 (6 bases). The germline CDR1 and CDR2 sequences are SGHRS and YFSETQ. The CDR3 contains 15 residues. The ends were cut back, 7 bases at V and 3 bases at J, with 14 bases in the middle. The CDR3 sequence: CASGLSGFGANVLTF. The CDR3 DNA reads as TGCGCCAGCGGACTATCAGGCTTTGGGGCCAACGTCCTGACTTTC.

The sample holds one count of this clone. The CDR3, as DNA: TGTGCCAGCATCGACAACCCAACGAGGGGTCGGAGCACTGAAGCTTTCTTT. This gives the protein CASIDNPTRGRSTEAFF. This chain connects TRBV7-8 to TRBJ1-1; D perhaps matches TRBD1 (5 bases). V was shortened by 7 bases and J by 4 bases, with 25 bases between the two germline ends. From germline, CDR1 is SGHVS and CDR2 FQNEAQ. CDR3 length: 17 residues.

V usage is TRBV5-1 and J usage is TRBJ1-4; 7 positions agree with TRBD1. Germline CDR1 reads SGHRS; CDR2 reads YFSETQ. CDR3 length equals 15 residues. The V and J ends lost 0 bases and 4 bases, in that order; junction bases with no gene match: 3. The CDR3 sequence is CASSLGDRNNEKLFF. In nucleotides, the CDR3 is TGCGCCAGCAGCTTGGGGGACAGAAATAATGAAAAACTGTTTTTT.

This chain joins TRBV5-4 and TRBJ2-3, with no clear D. Germline lookup yields CDR1 SGHNT and CDR2 YYREEE (reference sequence). CDR3 length equals 13 residues. V lost 1 base to trimming and J lost 8 bases, with 11 bases between them. CDR3 in DNA: TGTGCCAGCAGCTTGACAGCCCTGGGTACGCAGTATTTT. Translating gives CASSLTALGTQYF. Together with reference TRBV5-4 and TRBJ2-3, the CDR3 gives the full variable domain: ETGVTQSPTHLIKTRGQQVTLRCSSQSGHNTVSWYQQALGQGPQFIFQYYREEENGRGNFPPRFSGLQFPNYSSELNVNALELDDSALYLCASSLTALGTQYFGPGTRLTVL.

Comment on this clone: Germline is not matched at one junction end, which may reflect a read error. J is TRBJ2-5 and V is TRBV7-7; D is perhaps TRBD1 or TRBD2 (5 bases each). CDR1 SSHAT and CDR2 FNYEAQ come from the germline V gene (reference sequence). CDR3 length equals 16 residues. The CDR3 reads CASSLAPRDLQETQYF. The DNA for the CDR3 is TGTGCTAGCAGCTTAGCGCCCAGGGACCTCCAAGAGACCCAGTACTTC.

V and J are TRBV19 and TRBJ1-5; D may be TRBD1 (5 bases). This CDR3 has 17 residues. Germline CDR1 and CDR2: LNHDA and SQIVND (reference sequence). Trimming took 3 bases from V and 3 from J, leaving 18 bases between them. In DNA, the CDR3 is TGTGCCAGTAGTATGCCTCCAGGAGGGGCGCCCAATCAGCCCCAGCATTTT. It is translated as CASSMPPGGAPNQPQHF.

The V call is TRBV7-9, the J call TRBJ2-7; tentative D call: TRBD1 (5 bases). The CDR3 is made up of 16 amino acids. V shed 0 bases and J shed 5 bases, with 17 bases lying between them. Per germline, CDR1 SEHNR and CDR2 FQNEAQ (reference sequence). In DNA form, the CDR3 reads TGTGCCAGCAGCTTAGCTTCCCAGGGCCTCCCCCACGAGCAGTACTTC. Protein product: CASSLASQGLPHEQYF.

This chain joins TRBV19 and TRBJ2-3; the D gene is possibly TRBD2 (6 bases). V lost 5 bases to trimming and J lost 3 bases, with 12 bases between them. Germline values: CDR1 LNHDA, CDR2 SQIVND (reference sequence). The CDR3 totals 14 residues. The CDR3: CASSFSGGTDTQYF. The CDR3 region has the DNA TGTGCCAGTAGTTTTAGCGGTGGGACAGATACGCAGTATTTT.